The 6 T cell receptor beta chains in this list originate from one sample, sequenced in a study of cytomegalovirus exposure and HLA in healthy donors. The PCR contained 60 Vbeta and 13 Jbeta primers. Measured with immunoSEQ multiplex PCR; TCRdb has only the in-frame clones, and not every one. The table lists 90,000 to 140,000 clones, 75% to 85% of them singletons, with roughly 2.1% in the top ten. The sequencing input was PBMCs. Receptor source: a man aged 25-45 years in good health and CMV-seronegative.

Only a few counts were recorded for this clone. This CDR3 reads CASSENRDPEAFF. The CDR3 DNA reads TGTGCCAGCAGTGAAAACAGGGACCCTGAAGCTTTCTTT. The rearrangement uses TRBV2 and TRBJ1-1, with D maybe TRBD1 (6 bases). CDR1 is SNHLY, CDR2 FYNNEI, per germline. With 2 bases removed from V and 6 bases from J, the gap between germline ends came to 10 bases. This CDR3 comprises 13 residues.

This rearrangement joins TRBV5-1 to TRBJ2-7, with TRBD1 matching 12 bases. The CDR3 contains 15 residues. Germline V lookup: CDR1 SGHRS, CDR2 YFSETQ. Trimming took 0 bases from V and 5 from J; bases not matched to a gene: 3. CDR3 in amino acids: CASSLEGQGANEQYF. The CDR3 DNA follows: TGCGCCAGCAGCTTGGAGGGACAGGGGGCTAACGAGCAGTACTTC.

This rearrangement joins TRBV6-5 to TRBJ2-7; no clear D gene. Germline lookup yields CDR1 MNHEY and CDR2 SVGAGI. The length of the CDR3 is 13 residues. V lost 5 bases and J 0 bases, leaving 8 bases between the germline ends. In DNA, the CDR3 is TGTGCCAGCAGTCTTTCCTTCTCCTACGAGCAGTACTTC. It is translated as CASSLSFSYEQYF.

This clone appeared a few times. The rearrangement links TRBV5-1 to TRBJ1-2; D possibly corresponds to TRBD1 (6 bases). Germline lookup yields CDR1 SGHRS and CDR2 YFSETQ. This CDR3 region has 12 residues. V was cut by 3 bases and J by 8 bases, with 11 bases left in between. The CDR3 bases are TGCGCCAGCAGCTGGGCAGGGGAGGGCTACACCTTC. The encoded protein is CASSWAGEGYTF. Full variable domain (missing parts from reference TRBV5-1 and TRBJ1-2): KAGVTQTPRYLIKTRGQQVTLSCSPISGHRSVSWYQQTPGQGLQFLFEYFSETQRNKGNFPGRFSGRQFSNSRSEMNVSTLELGDSALYLCASSWAGEGYTFGSGTRLTVV.

V usage is TRBV6-1 and J usage is TRBJ1-3, with a possible D match to TRBD1 (6 bases). Germline values: CDR1 MNHNS, CDR2 SASEGT. V was trimmed by 6 bases and J by 3 bases, leaving 15 bases between them. This CDR3 spans 15 amino acids. The CDR3 nucleotides are TGTGCCAGCAGGGAGCCTCAGGGGCTTGGAAACACCATATATTTT. Residues: CASREPQGLGNTIYF.

The chain links TRBV27 to TRBJ2-7, with 7 positions matching TRBD1. Germline V lookup: CDR1 MNHEY, CDR2 SMNVEV (reference sequence). J gave up 5 bases and V 2 bases, and 6 bases lay outside the gene matches. CDR3 length: 14 residues. The CDR3 nucleotides are TGTGCCAGCAGTTTAACAGGACAGGTACACGAGCAGTACTTC. It encodes CASSLTGQVHEQYF.